This T cell receptor beta chain is drawn from a study of Ad26.COV2.S vaccination and SARS-CoV-2 variants. Study results and caveats: Substantial breadth in spike-specific CD8+ and CD4+ T cell responses was reportedly seen after vaccination. Compared with placebo recipients, vaccine recipients had higher spike-specific TCR breadth. Vaccine and placebo recipients had similar non-spike TCR breadth. Estimates derived from TCR breadth and depth analyses may have underestimated total T cell responses.

With respect to this clone: Antigen unknown.

Between the trimmed V and J ends, which lost 2 bases and 0 bases, there was a span of 10 bases. CDR3 length: 16 amino acids. Germline lookup yields CDR1 MGHRA and CDR2 YSYEKL. Data came from immunoSEQ multiplex PCR; TCRdb stores just in-frame clones and leaves some out. The profile shows roughly 150,000 clones, roughly 89% of them singletons. The source of this sequence is a human donor who had recovered from COVID-19. The chain links TRBV4-1 to TRBJ1-4; D call uncertain. This sample comprised peripheral blood, obtained after recovery from COVID-19. Here the CDR3 DNA reads TGCGCCAGCAGCCAAACCACAGCAGCAACTAATGAAAAACTGTTTTTT. Translated, it gives CASSQTTAATNEKLFF.